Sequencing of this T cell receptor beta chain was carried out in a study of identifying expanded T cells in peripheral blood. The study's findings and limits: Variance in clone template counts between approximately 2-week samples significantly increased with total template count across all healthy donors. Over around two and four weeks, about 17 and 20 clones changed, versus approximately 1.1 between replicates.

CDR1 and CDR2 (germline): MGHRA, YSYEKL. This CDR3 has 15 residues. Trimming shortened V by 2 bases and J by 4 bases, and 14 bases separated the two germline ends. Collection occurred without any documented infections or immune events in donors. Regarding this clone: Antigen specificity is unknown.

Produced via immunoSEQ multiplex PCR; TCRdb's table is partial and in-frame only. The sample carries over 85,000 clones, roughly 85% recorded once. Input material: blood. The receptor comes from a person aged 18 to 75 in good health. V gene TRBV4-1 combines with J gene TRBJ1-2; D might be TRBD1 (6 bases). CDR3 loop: CASSQPGANPYGYTF. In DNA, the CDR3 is TGCGCCAGCAGCCAACCAGGGGCCAACCCCTATGGCTACACCTTC.